Following are 30 T cell receptor beta chains from one sample sequenced in a study of regulatory T cells in long-lasting Graves disease. This sample's time point: persistent/refractory GD, antithyroid drugs over 5 years with positive TRAb. PBMC RNA served as the TCR library source. HTBI primers from iRepertoire and Arm-PCR of CDR3 regions yielded the TCR beta libraries. TCRdb re-analysed the multiplex PCR reads in MiXCR, keeping a single row per CDR3 protein. In the table there are around 460,000 distinct CDR3 sequences, around a fifth of which are singletons. Sample: peripheral blood mononuclear cells (PBMCs), taken when the disease was refractory, from a patient treated with antithyroid drugs. These receptors were collected from a female donor with Graves disease.

This clonotype has a count of ten or more. The chain has TRBV6-2 or TRBV6-3 and TRBJ2-2; TRBD1 matches at 12 bases. Germline-derived CDR1 and CDR2 are MNHEY and SVGEGT. J lost 2 bases, V lost 4 bases, and 2 bases had no gene match. This CDR3 is 16 amino acids long. CDR3 in DNA: TGTGCCAGCAGTTTGGGACAGGGGGCTAACACCGGGGAGCTGTTTTTT. This translates into CASSLGQGANTGELFF.

This clonotype showed up many times. The CDR3 here is CSVDSSGTNIQYF. CDR3 nucleotides: TGCAGCGTTGATTCGTCGGGGACGAACATTCAGTACTTC. This rearrangement joins TRBV29-1 to TRBJ2-4, with D perhaps assigned TRBD1 or TRBD2 (5 bases each). V lost 3 bases and J 7 bases, leaving 13 bases between the germline ends. CDR3 length: 13 residues. In germline, CDR1 is SQVTM, CDR2 ANQGSEA.

Ten or more counts support this clonotype. The chain recombines TRBV7-2 with TRBJ1-1; D gene ambiguous. The V gene's germline CDR1 is SGHTA and CDR2 FQGNSA. V was pared by 3 bases and J by 3 bases, with 5 bases between. The CDR3 length is 12 residues. CDR3: CASSFVDTEAFF. As DNA, the CDR3 is TGTGCCAGCAGCTTCGTCGACACTGAAGCTTTCTTT. Variable domain in full (rest from reference TRBV7-2 and TRBJ1-1): GAGVSQSPSNKVTEKGKDVELRCDPISGHTALYWYRQSLGQGLEFLIYFQGNSAPDKSGLPSDRFSAERTGGSVSTLTIQRTQQEDSAVYLCASSFVDTEAFFGQGTRLTVV.

This clonotype was seen a few times. The chain employs TRBV12-3 or TRBV12-4 and TRBJ2-2; 8 bases agree with TRBD2. The CDR3 contains 15 residues. V shed 6 bases, J shed 3 bases, and the junction held 6 bases outside the gene matches. The DNA of the CDR3 is TGTGCCAGCAGCCCCAGCGGGAGCGACACCGGGGAGCTGTTTTTT. Residues: CASSPSGSDTGELFF.

The gene calls are TRBV7-3 and TRBJ1-1; 7 nucleotides line up with TRBD1. The V and J ends lost 5 bases and 2 bases, in that order; junction bases with no gene match: 8. This CDR3 comprises 15 residues. Per the germline V gene, CDR1 is SGHTA and CDR2 is FQGTGA. The CDR3 DNA follows: TGTGCCAGCAGCCTACAGGGGACCCCTAACACTGAAGCTTTCTTT. Its protein product is CASSLQGTPNTEAFF.

The chain carries TRBV12-3 or TRBV12-4 and TRBJ2-2; D gene unclear. The CDR3 contains 13 residues. Trimming removed 6 bases from V and 6 bases from J, with 11 bases in between. CDR3 residues: CASSRVESGELFF. The CDR3 bases are TGTGCCAGCAGCCGCGTCGAGTCCGGGGAGCTGTTTTTT.

This clonotype was counted only a few times. CDR3 DNA: TGCGCCAGCAGCTTGCCTCCCGGGACAGGCCCTCCTTGGCCCCAGCATTTT. Protein product: CASSLPPGTGPPWPQHF. V and J are TRBV5-1 and TRBJ1-5; the match to TRBD1 covers 8 bases. Per the germline V gene, CDR1 is SGHRS and CDR2 is YFSETQ. The CDR3 extends over 17 amino acids. The ends lost 1 base at V and 9 bases at J; junction bases unmatched: 15.

This clonotype was seen ten or more times. V and J are TRBV7-2 and TRBJ2-7; 7 bases match TRBD2. The trim removed 5 bases at V and 4 bases at J, leaving 11 bases unmatched. The CDR3 spans 15 residues. Germline CDR1 SGHTA, CDR2 FQGNSA. DNA for the CDR3: TGTGCCAGCAGCCGGGGAGGGGTACTTGAGTACGAGCAGTACTTC. Translating gives CASSRGGVLEYEQYF.

The chain carries TRBV4-3 and TRBJ1-6, with D unresolved. Trimming took 0 bases from V and 5 from J, leaving 17 bases between them. The CDR3 sequence is 18 residues long. Germline V gene lookup returns CDR1 LGHNA and CDR2 YSLEER. Here the CDR3 DNA reads TGCGCCAGCAGCCAAGAAGGAAATCCGCCTTTCGATAATTCACCCCTCCACTTT. This sequence encodes CASSQEGNPPFDNSPLHF.

The V gene is TRBV19, the J gene TRBJ2-7; no clear D gene. There are 15 residues in the CDR3. CDR1 is LNHDA, CDR2 SQIVND, per germline (reference sequence). V gave up 4 bases and J gave up 5 bases, with 18 bases separating them. The DNA of the CDR3 is TGTGCCAGTAGTAGCCCCGCAGCTTCCATCGACGAGCAGTACTTC. The encoded protein is CASSSPAASIDEQYF.

This clonotype has a handful of counts. The J gene is TRBJ2-7, the V gene TRBV3-1, with 8 positions matching TRBD2. CDR3 size: 15 residues. Trimming at V came to 1 base and at J to 7 bases, leaving 9 bases not matched to a gene. In germline, CDR1 is LGHDT, CDR2 YNNKEL (reference sequence). DNA of the CDR3: TGTGCCAGCAGCCAAGCGGCGGGAGGTTTGTGGGAGCAGTACTTC. Translated: CASSQAAGGLWEQYF.

This clonotype was counted ten times or more. The J gene is TRBJ1-4, the V gene TRBV7-3; D is undetermined. Germline CDR1 SGHTA, CDR2 FQGTGA. This CDR3 contains 13 residues. V was shortened by 2 bases and J by 8 bases, with 9 bases between the two germline ends. The CDR3 loop reads CASSLDGGEKLFF. DNA for the CDR3: TGTGCCAGCAGCTTAGATGGAGGCGAAAAACTGTTTTTT.

This clonotype was detected a few times. The J gene is TRBJ1-5, the V gene TRBV7-2, with 10 bases lining up with TRBD1. CDR3 size: 15 residues. Looked up from germline, CDR1 is SGHTA and CDR2 is FQGNSA. J was trimmed by 6 bases and V by 3 bases; bases with no gene match: 5. The CDR3 loop is CASSLGTGEFQPQHF. In DNA, the CDR3 is TGTGCCAGCAGCTTGGGGACAGGGGAGTTTCAGCCCCAGCATTTT. Complete variable domain (other parts from reference TRBV7-2 and TRBJ1-5): GAGVSQSPSNKVTEKGKDVELRCDPISGHTALYWYRQSLGQGLEFLIYFQGNSAPDKSGLPSDRFSAERTGGSVSTLTIQRTQQEDSAVYLCASSLGTGEFQPQHFGDGTRLSIL.

This chain joins TRBV30 and TRBJ1-2, with TRBD1 matching over 11 bases. V dropped 0 bases and J dropped 8; count of bases not matched to a gene: 8. Germline V gene data show CDR1 as GTSNPN and CDR2 as SVGIG (reference sequence). CDR3 length: 15 amino acids. The DNA for the CDR3 is TGTGCCTGGAGTGTAGTAAGGACAGGGGGCCGGGGCTACACCTTC. This codes for CAWSVVRTGGRGYTF. The full variable domain, with the rest looked up from reference TRBV30 and TRBJ1-2, is SQTIHQWPATLVQPVGSPLSLECTVEGTSNPNLYWYRQAAGRGLQLLFYSVGIGQISSEVPQNLSASRPQDRQFILSSKKLLLSDSGFYLCAWSVVRTGGRGYTFGSGTRLTVV.

The V and J genes are TRBV30 and TRBJ1-2, with 7 bases lining up with TRBD1. This CDR3 has 13 residues. Trimming at V came to 2 bases and at J to 3 bases, leaving 3 bases not matched to a gene. Germline-derived CDR1 and CDR2 are GTSNPN and SVGIG (reference sequence). CDR3 sequence reads: CAWSLGTDYGYTF. DNA for the CDR3: TGTGCCTGGAGTTTAGGGACAGACTATGGCTACACCTTC.

This clonotype was counted at least ten times. V usage is TRBV13 and J usage is TRBJ2-5; D might be TRBD1 (6 bases). Trimming took 5 bases from V and 5 from J, leaving 12 bases between them. The germline V gene has CDR1 PRHDT and CDR2 FYEKMQ (reference sequence). The CDR3 has 13 amino acids. In DNA, the CDR3 is TGTGCCAGCAGCCAGGGGTGGAGGGAGACCCAGTACTTC. Amino acids: CASSQGWRETQYF.

Worth noting for this clonotype: Just one base apart from a much larger clone, this may be a read error. The chain links TRBV30 to TRBJ2-7; 7 bases are shared with TRBD2. Germline V gene lookup returns CDR1 GTSNPN and CDR2 SVGIG (reference sequence). The CDR3 spans 14 residues. CDR3 nucleotide sequence: TGTGCCTGGAGTGTGGGAGGGAAGTACTACAAGCAGTACTTC. Protein product: CAWSVGGKYYKQYF.

This clonotype was seen a handful of times. This rearrangement joins TRBV19 to TRBJ1-6, with 9 bases matching TRBD1. From germline, CDR1 is LNHDA and CDR2 SQIVND (reference sequence). The trim removed 1 base at V and 8 bases at J, leaving 9 bases unmatched. The CDR3 length is 17 residues. The CDR3 nucleotides read TGTGCCAGTAGTATAGGACGGGGCCGGGACAGGGATTCACCCCTCCACTTT. Translating it yields CASSIGRGRDRDSPLHF.

The chain recombines TRBV19 with TRBJ1-5, with 10 positions matching TRBD1. The CDR3 has 15 amino acids. The junction had 5 bases not matched to a gene; V was cut back by 3 bases and J by 6 bases. Germline V lookup: CDR1 LNHDA, CDR2 SQIVND (reference sequence). The CDR3 sequence is CASSIRDRGGQPQHF. DNA of the CDR3: TGTGCCAGTAGTATCCGGGACAGGGGTGGTCAGCCCCAGCATTTT.

This clonotype has at least ten counts. The chain joins TRBV7-8 to TRBJ1-2; 9 nucleotides agree with TRBD1. This CDR3 spans 13 amino acids. Germline CDR1 SGHVS, CDR2 FQNEAQ. The V and J ends lost 10 bases and 3 bases, in that order; junction bases with no gene match: 6. The CDR3 is CATQTGGDYGYTF. The CDR3 coding sequence is TGTGCCACACAGACAGGGGGAGACTATGGCTACACCTTC.

The chain joins TRBV10-3 to TRBJ1-1, with D unclear. CDR3 length equals 12 residues. Germline V gene lookup returns CDR1 ENHRY and CDR2 SYGVKD. V was pared by 7 bases and J by 3 bases, with 9 bases between. The CDR3 reads CAIMSSDTEAFF. The CDR3 DNA is TGTGCCATCATGAGCAGCGACACTGAAGCTTTCTTT.

This clonotype was detected many times. This chain links TRBV27 with TRBJ2-7; TRBD1 matches at 8 bases. From germline, CDR1 is MNHEY and CDR2 SMNVEV (reference sequence). CDR3 length: 14 amino acids. Trimming took 5 bases from V and 7 from J; bases not matched to a gene: 10. The CDR3 spells CASSAGQGLREQYF. DNA for the CDR3: TGTGCCAGCAGTGCCGGACAGGGTCTTAGAGAGCAGTACTTC.

The rearrangement links TRBV5-1 to TRBJ2-2; D is ambiguous. This CDR3 has 14 residues. V dropped 7 bases and J dropped 4 bases, with 14 bases sitting between them. Per germline, CDR1 SGHRS and CDR2 YFSETQ. The CDR3 sequence: CASGEGTVTGELFF. In DNA form, the CDR3 reads TGCGCCAGCGGTGAAGGAACCGTCACCGGGGAGCTGTTTTTT.

Many counts were recorded for this clonotype. One end of the junction varies from germline; a read error may be responsible. The V gene is TRBV7-2, the J gene TRBJ2-7, with D maybe TRBD1 (6 bases). Germline V CDR1 and CDR2: SGHTA, FQGNSA. The CDR3 extends over 14 amino acids. CDR3 in DNA: TGTGCCAGCAGCTTAGGATCCGCTACAGGGTCTTCTGACTTC. Translation gives CASSLGSATGSSDF.

This clonotype was seen many times. The V gene is TRBV2, the J gene TRBJ1-2, with unresolved D. The CDR3 contains 12 residues. Germline CDR1 and CDR2: SNHLY and FYNNEI. The V and J ends lost 5 bases and 8 bases respectively, with 12 bases between them. CDR3 sequence: CASSRSLWGYTF. DNA of the CDR3: TGTGCCAGCAGTCGTTCACTATGGGGCTACACCTTC. Variable domain in full (rest from reference TRBV2 and TRBJ1-2): EPEVTQTPSHQVTQMGQEVILRCVPISNHLYFYWYRQILGQKVEFLVSFYNNEISEKSEIFDDQFSVERPDGSNFTLKIRSTKLEDSAMYFCASSRSLWGYTFGSGTRLTVV.

This clonotype was seen only a few times. The DNA for the CDR3 is TGTGCCAGCAGCTTAGCGGGGGCAGGGGGATACGAGCAGTACTTC. Residues: CASSLAGAGGYEQYF. The chain employs TRBV7-2 and TRBJ2-7; 7 bases are shared with TRBD1. Germline CDR1 and CDR2: SGHTA and FQGNSA. The CDR3 extends over 15 amino acids. With 0 bases clipped from V and 4 bases from J, the junction kept 6 bases outside the gene matches.

This clonotype was detected only a few times. The V call is TRBV19, the J call TRBJ2-1; 8 nucleotides align to TRBD1. V was clipped by 8 bases and J by 9 bases; unmatched bases: 18. The CDR3 has 16 amino acids. Germline CDR1 is LNHDA and CDR2 is SQIVND (reference sequence). The CDR3 nucleotides read TGTGCCAGTGATCGTGGGCGGACAGGGAACGAGGGTGAGCAGTTCTTC. Its protein product is CASDRGRTGNEGEQFF.

This clonotype has ten or more counts. The chain couples TRBV28 to TRBJ2-7; the match to TRBD1 covers 8 bases. Trimming removed 5 bases from V and 6 bases from J; junction bases left unmatched: 3. From germline, CDR1 is MDHEN and CDR2 SYDVKM. The CDR3 spans 12 residues. The CDR3 reads CASSRQGLEQYF. Written as DNA, the CDR3 is TGTGCCAGCAGTCGACAGGGGCTCGAGCAGTACTTC.

This clonotype came up many times. The chain links TRBV27 to TRBJ2-7, with D possibly matching TRBD2 (7 bases). Between the trimmed V and J ends, which lost 3 bases and 2 bases, there was a span of 20 bases. Germline V gene lookup returns CDR1 MNHEY and CDR2 SMNVEV (reference sequence). This CDR3 comprises 17 residues. The CDR3 loop is CASSFSGGGASTYEQYF. The CDR3 coding sequence is TGTGCCAGCAGTTTCTCGGGTGGGGGGGCTTCCACCTACGAGCAGTACTTC.

This clonotype was picked up many times. The genes are TRBV6-1 and TRBJ2-2; D is ambiguous. This CDR3 comprises 12 residues. Germline V lookup: CDR1 MNHNS, CDR2 SASEGT. The V gene lost 7 bases and the J gene lost 5 bases, with 8 bases spanning the gap. The CDR3 protein is CASTARTGELFF. CDR3 sequence (DNA): TGTGCCAGCACCGCACGGACCGGGGAGCTGTTTTTT.